This TCR beta chain was retrieved from a study of blood T cell repertoires in COVID-19. In the study overall: From the United States, Italy and Spain came samples of acute and convalescent COVID-19. The cDNA or gDNA used as material had been derived from T cells, B-cell-depleted T cells, or PBMCs.

The V gene lost 4 bases and the J gene lost 15 bases, with 13 bases spanning the gap. Germline V gene data show CDR1 as LGHDT and CDR2 as YNNKEL (reference sequence). The CDR3 extends over 12 amino acids. Per the study methods: Nucleated cell counts were estimated from reference gene primer amplification. TCRdb's table, derived via immunoSEQ multiplex PCR, lists solely in-frame clones and lacks some. V, J and clone size derive from that table, while D and trimming were established from the DNA sequence. The profile shows tens of thousands of clones, around 68% of them singletons. The receptor was isolated from a woman aged 70 to 79 with acute or convalescent COVID-19. The chain carries TRBV3-1 (or the pseudogene TRBV3-2) and TRBJ1-6; D possibly corresponds to TRBD1 (6 bases). Sequenced: peripheral blood. CDR3 bases: TGTGCCAGCAGCCGGTCCTACAGGGTCCTCCACTTT. This encodes CASSRSYRVLHF.